Below are 9 T cell receptor beta chains sequenced from a single sample in a study of blood T cell repertoires in COVID-19. This table comes from immunoSEQ multiplex PCR, and its TCRdb copy is limited to in-frame clones, with some not included. The sample lists 250,000 to 400,000 clones; around nine tenths were seen once. The sample taken for sequencing was PBMCs or T cells enriched from blood (not recorded which). The receptor set was obtained from a man aged 60 to 69 who had recovered from COVID-19.

J is TRBJ1-2 and V is TRBV10-3, with 12 bases aligning to TRBD1. V lost 3 bases, J lost 4 bases, and 15 bases stayed unmatched. The CDR3 spans 19 residues. The germline CDR1 and CDR2 sequences are ENHRY and SYGVKD. The CDR3 protein is CAISEQPGTGTGGVYGYTF. The CDR3 DNA is TGTGCCATCAGTGAACAGCCTGGTACCGGGACAGGGGGCGTCTATGGCTACACCTTC.

This rearrangement joins TRBV3-1 (or the pseudogene TRBV3-2) to TRBJ2-2; D remains unclear. The CDR3 is 13 amino acids. V lost 4 bases to trimming and J lost 6 bases, with 9 bases between them. The germline CDR1 and CDR2 sequences are LGHDT and YNNKEL (reference sequence). CDR3 sequence: CASSPLTAGELFF. The CDR3 DNA follows: TGTGCCAGCAGCCCGTTAACTGCCGGGGAGCTGTTTTTT.

The CDR3 region is CASTSGLYNEQFF. DNA of the CDR3: TGTGCCAGTACCTCTGGACTCTACAATGAGCAGTTCTTC. The V call is TRBV19, the J call TRBJ2-1, with D possibly TRBD2 on 5 matching bases. The CDR3 sequence is 13 residues long. Germline CDR1 and CDR2: LNHDA and SQIVND (reference sequence). With 7 bases removed from V and 3 bases from J, the gap between germline ends came to 10 bases.

This chain uses TRBV6-4 with TRBJ1-5; D gene ambiguous. The CDR3 spans 15 residues. CDR1 and CDR2 (germline): MRHNA, SNTAGT. V lost 2 bases and J lost 0, with 8 bases in between. In nucleotides, the CDR3 is TGTGCCAGCAGTGACGAGGGTATTAGCAATCAGCCCCAGCATTTT. Amino acid sequence: CASSDEGISNQPQHF.

This clone came up once. V and J are TRBV4-1 and TRBJ2-1, with D possibly matching TRBD2 (6 bases). The V gene lost 4 bases and the J gene lost 0 bases, with 19 bases spanning the gap. Germline V gene data show CDR1 as MGHRA and CDR2 as YSYEKL. CDR3 length: 18 residues. The CDR3 nucleotides are TGCGCCAGCAGCCTATTGAACCCCGGGAGCGGCTCCTACAATGAGCAGTTCTTC. Its translation is CASSLLNPGSGSYNEQFF.

The chain uses TRBV14 and TRBJ1-3; D call uncertain. From germline, CDR1 is SGHDN and CDR2 FVKESK. Trimming shortened V by 1 base and J by 4 bases, and 5 bases separated the two germline ends. This CDR3 is built from 13 residues. The CDR3 spells CASSQGGGNTIYF. DNA for the CDR3: TGTGCCAGCAGCCAAGGCGGGGGAAACACCATATATTTT.

The chain carries TRBV28 and TRBJ1-3; D call uncertain. The length of the CDR3 is 14 residues. Per the germline V gene, CDR1 is MDHEN and CDR2 is SYDVKM. Trimming took off 3 bases at V and 2 bases at J, with 8 bases between the two ends. The CDR3 protein is CASSLRVTGNTIYF. In nucleotides, the CDR3 is TGTGCCAGCAGTTTGAGGGTGACTGGAAACACCATATATTTT.

The chain joins TRBV7-6 to TRBJ1-6; no clear D gene. This CDR3 is 15 amino acids long. CDR1 is SGHVS, CDR2 FNYEAQ, per germline. Trimming pared 3 bases from V and 10 bases from J, leaving 16 bases between. The CDR3 reads CASSLVLGGGSPLHF. The CDR3 DNA sequence: TGTGCCAGCAGCTTGGTTCTCGGAGGAGGATCACCCCTCCACTTT.

The chain has TRBV6-5 and TRBJ2-2; 8 positions agree with TRBD1. Trimming at V came to 9 bases and at J to 5 bases, leaving 8 bases not matched to a gene. This CDR3 has 14 residues. The germline gives CDR1 MNHEY, CDR2 SVGAGI. This CDR3 reads CASNTGGRTGELFF. The CDR3 coding sequence is TGTGCCAGTAACACAGGGGGACGGACCGGGGAGCTGTTTTTT.